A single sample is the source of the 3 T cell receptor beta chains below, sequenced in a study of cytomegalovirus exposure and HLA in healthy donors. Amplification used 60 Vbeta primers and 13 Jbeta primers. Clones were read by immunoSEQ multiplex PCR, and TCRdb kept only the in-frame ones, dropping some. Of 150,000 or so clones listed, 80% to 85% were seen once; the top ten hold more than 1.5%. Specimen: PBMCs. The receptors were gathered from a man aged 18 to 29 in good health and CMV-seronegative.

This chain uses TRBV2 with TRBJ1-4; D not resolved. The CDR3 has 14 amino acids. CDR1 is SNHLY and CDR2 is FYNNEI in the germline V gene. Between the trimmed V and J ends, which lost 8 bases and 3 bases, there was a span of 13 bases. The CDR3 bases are TGTGCCAGCGCAGTCGAGGTGGCTAATGAAAAACTGTTTTTT. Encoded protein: CASAVEVANEKLFF.

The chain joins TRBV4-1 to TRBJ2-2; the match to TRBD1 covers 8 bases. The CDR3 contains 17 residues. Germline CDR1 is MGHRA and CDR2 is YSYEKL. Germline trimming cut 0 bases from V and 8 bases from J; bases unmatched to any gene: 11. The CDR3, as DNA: TGCGCCAGCAGCCAAGATCGGACAGGGCTTACCGGTGGGGAGCTGTTTTTT. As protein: CASSQDRTGLTGGELFF.

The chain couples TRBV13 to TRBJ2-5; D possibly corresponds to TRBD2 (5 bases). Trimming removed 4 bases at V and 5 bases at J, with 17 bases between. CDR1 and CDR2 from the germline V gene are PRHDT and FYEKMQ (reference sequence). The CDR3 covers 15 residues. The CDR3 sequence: CASSSQEAGGETQYF. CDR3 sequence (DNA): TGTGCCAGCAGCTCCCAAGAAGCAGGCGGGGAGACCCAGTACTTC.